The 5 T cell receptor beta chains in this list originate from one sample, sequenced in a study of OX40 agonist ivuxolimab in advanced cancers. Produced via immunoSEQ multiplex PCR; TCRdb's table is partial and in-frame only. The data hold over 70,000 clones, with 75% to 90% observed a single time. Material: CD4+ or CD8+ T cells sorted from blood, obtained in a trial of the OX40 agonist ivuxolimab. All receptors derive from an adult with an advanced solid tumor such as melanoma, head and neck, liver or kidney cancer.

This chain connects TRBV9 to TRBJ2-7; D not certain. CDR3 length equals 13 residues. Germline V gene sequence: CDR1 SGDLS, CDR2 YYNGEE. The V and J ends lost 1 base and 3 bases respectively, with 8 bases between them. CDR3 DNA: TGTGCCAGCAGCGTATCCGCCAGCTACGAGCAGTACTTC. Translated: CASSVSASYEQYF.

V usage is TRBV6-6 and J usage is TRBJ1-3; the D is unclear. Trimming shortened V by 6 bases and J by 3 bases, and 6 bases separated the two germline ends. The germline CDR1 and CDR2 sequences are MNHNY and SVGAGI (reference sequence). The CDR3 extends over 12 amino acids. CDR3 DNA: TGTGCCAGCAGCACGTATGGAAACACCATATATTTT. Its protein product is CASSTYGNTIYF.

This CDR3 reads CASSYSTRIGNEQFF. CDR3 nucleotides: TGTGCCAGCAGTTACTCCACTAGGATTGGCAATGAGCAGTTCTTC. J is TRBJ2-1 and V is TRBV6-5, with D possibly matching TRBD2 (5 bases). Trimming took off 0 bases at V and 6 bases at J, with 12 bases between the two ends. This CDR3 is built from 15 residues. Germline V gene data show CDR1 as MNHEY and CDR2 as SVGAGI.

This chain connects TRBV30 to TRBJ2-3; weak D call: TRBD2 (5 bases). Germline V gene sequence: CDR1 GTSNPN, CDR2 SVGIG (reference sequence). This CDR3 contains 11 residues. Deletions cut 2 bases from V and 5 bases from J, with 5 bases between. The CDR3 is CAWSSGDTQYF. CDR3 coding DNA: TGTGCCTGGAGTAGCGGAGATACGCAGTATTTT.

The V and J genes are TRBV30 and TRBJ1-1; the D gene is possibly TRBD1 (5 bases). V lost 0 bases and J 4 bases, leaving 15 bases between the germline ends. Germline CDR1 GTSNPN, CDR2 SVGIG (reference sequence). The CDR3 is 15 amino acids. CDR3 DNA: TGTGCCTGGAGTGTACAGGCAAGGTTGGGCACTGAAGCTTTCTTT. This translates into CAWSVQARLGTEAFF.